This T cell receptor (beta chain) derives from a study of cytomegalovirus exposure and HLA in healthy donors. Study background: The 110 or so validation repertoires used a platform that matched the one used for the 600 to 700 first-cohort repertoires, as a later analysis reported. Study outcomes and limitations: It was found in a later analysis that first-cohort TCR clusters tended to co-occur in the 120 validation repertoires. The study recorded fewer than 200 TCR beta chains that were cytomegalovirus-associated.

Clones were sequenced by immunoSEQ multiplex PCR, and TCRdb holds only the in-frame ones, with some missing. The top ten hold approximately 3.3% of the sample, which has around 130,000 clones, approximately 89% seen once. Notes on this clone: What it binds is not known.

The study drew the donors from its roughly 120-subject validation cohort, separate from the roughly 700-subject first cohort. The germline gives CDR1 SGHRS, CDR2 YFSETQ. The CDR3 totals 15 residues. Trimming took 4 bases from V and 4 from J; bases not matched to a gene: 7. The chain uses TRBV5-1 and TRBJ2-2; 7 bases line up with TRBD2. The sequenced sample was PBMCs. The TCR sequence derives from a man aged 30 to 45 in good health and CMV-seronegative. The CDR3 DNA is TGCGCCAGCAGCCTGCAGCGGGGAGTCACCGGGGAGCTGTTTTTT. Amino acid sequence: CASSLQRGVTGELFF.